One and the same sample provided the 17 T cell receptor beta chains below, sequenced in a study of cytomegalovirus exposure and HLA in healthy donors. It was with 60 Vbeta and 13 Jbeta primers that the PCR ran. Assay used: immunoSEQ multiplex PCR; TCRdb lists only in-frame clones, some missing. The sample records over 95,000 clones, around four fifths being singletons. The sample taken for sequencing was PBMCs. Source of these receptors: a middle-aged man in good health and CMV-seronegative.

V usage is TRBV19 and J usage is TRBJ1-2; D unresolved. Trimming stripped 0 bases from V and 5 bases from J, with 16 bases between. Germline assignment: CDR1 LNHDA and CDR2 SQIVND (reference sequence). The CDR3 is 16 amino acids. CDR3 coding DNA: TGTGCCAGTAGTATAGATTCGGGAGCTCTGGGGTATGGCTACACCTTC. Translated: CASSIDSGALGYGYTF. Full variable domain (rest looked up from reference TRBV19 and TRBJ1-2): DGGITQSPKYLFRKEGQNVTLSCEQNLNHDAMYWYRQDPGQGLRLIYYSQIVNDFQKGDIAEGYSVSREKKESFPLTVTSAQKNPTAFYLCASSIDSGALGYGYTFGSGTRLTVV.

The gene calls are TRBV27 and TRBJ2-1; maybe TRBD1 (6 bases). The CDR3 is 12 amino acids. V was trimmed by 5 bases and J by 9 bases, leaving 11 bases between them. Germline values: CDR1 MNHEY, CDR2 SMNVEV (reference sequence). As DNA, the CDR3 is TGTGCCAGCAGTAACAGGGCGGGTGAGCAGTTCTTC. This gives the protein CASSNRAGEQFF.

The chain couples TRBV11-2 to TRBJ1-1; tentative D call: TRBD1 (6 bases). Germline CDR1 reads SGHAT; CDR2 reads FQNNGV. The CDR3 has 15 amino acids. Trimming took 1 base from V and 6 from J, leaving 15 bases between them. This CDR3 reads CASSLAKQGGAEAFF. In nucleotides, the CDR3 is TGTGCCAGCAGCTTAGCCAAACAGGGAGGGGCTGAAGCTTTCTTT.

The chain carries TRBV28 and TRBJ2-5, with D possibly matching TRBD1 (6 bases). The J call could be wrong; TRBJ2-7 is a better fit for the DNA end. Germline assignment: CDR1 MDHEN and CDR2 SYDVKM. The CDR3 has 13 amino acids. The CDR3: CASSRTVSYEQYF. CDR3 DNA sequence: TGTGCCAGCAGTAGGACAGTCTCCTACGAGCAGTACTTC.

This clone was seen more than once but under ten times. V is TRBV30 and J is TRBJ1-4; perhaps TRBD1 as D (5 bases). V was clipped by 2 bases and J by 8 bases, with 18 bases between them. Germline CDR1 GTSNPN, CDR2 SVGIG (reference sequence). The CDR3 totals 15 residues. The CDR3 protein is CAWSTPSGLGEKLFF. CDR3 nucleotides: TGTGCCTGGAGTACCCCTTCGGGACTAGGAGAAAAACTGTTTTTT.

The gene calls are TRBV28 and TRBJ2-5; 11 nucleotides line up with TRBD1. The CDR3 totals 15 residues. The V gene end was trimmed by 3 bases and the J gene end by 5 bases; junction bases not matched to a gene: 5. Germline CDR1 and CDR2: MDHEN and SYDVKM. The CDR3 region is CASSFIGTGGETQYF. CDR3 DNA: TGTGCCAGCAGTTTTATTGGGACAGGGGGGGAGACCCAGTACTTC. Full variable domain (missing parts from reference TRBV28 and TRBJ2-5): DVKVTQSSRYLVKRTGEKVFLECVQDMDHENMFWYRQDPGLGLRLIYFSYDVKMKEKGDIPEGYSVSREKKERFSLILESASTNQTSMYLCASSFIGTGGETQYFGPGTRLLVL.

Details on this clone: Relative to the germline gene, one junction end is altered; a read error may explain this. The V gene is TRBV7-9, the J gene TRBJ1-3, with no clear D. Germline V CDR1 and CDR2: SEHNR, FQNEAQ (reference sequence). The CDR3 spans 16 residues. CDR3 sequence (DNA): TGTTCCAGCAGCAATTCAGTGCGGAGCTCTGGAAACACCATATATTTT. Translating it yields CSSSNSVRSSGNTIYF.

The rearrangement joins TRBV4-1 to TRBJ1-2, with a possible D match to TRBD1 (6 bases). This CDR3 comprises 13 residues. The germline CDR1 and CDR2 sequences are MGHRA and YSYEKL. Trimming stripped 4 bases from V and 9 bases from J, with 15 bases between. The CDR3 nucleotides read TGCGCCAGCAGCCCCCGGGACAAGCCAAGCTACACCTTC. As protein: CASSPRDKPSYTF.

This chain uses TRBV7-9 with TRBJ1-5, with 7 bases identical to TRBD1. Germline CDR1 is SEHNR and CDR2 is FQNEAQ (reference sequence). This CDR3 spans 13 amino acids. Trimming took 0 bases from V and 11 from J; bases not matched to a gene: 4. The CDR3 DNA is TGTGCCAGCAGCTTAGCTGACAGGGCGGCCCAGCATTTT. This sequence encodes CASSLADRAAQHF. Full variable domain (outside the CDR3, taken from reference TRBV7-9 and TRBJ1-5): DTGVSQNPRHKITKRGQNVTFRCDPISEHNRLYWYRQTLGQGPEFLTYFQNEAQLEKSRLLSDRFSAERPKGSFSTLEIQRTEQGDSAMYLCASSLADRAAQHFGDGTRLSIL.

The chain couples TRBV6-4 to TRBJ1-5, with D hard to call. Germline V gene sequence: CDR1 MRHNA, CDR2 SNTAGT. This CDR3 region has 16 residues. V lost 0 bases and J 6 bases, leaving 15 bases between the germline ends. CDR3 nucleotide sequence: TGTGCCAGCAGTGACTCATGGCGGGTAATAACTCAGCCCCAGCATTTT. Encoded protein: CASSDSWRVITQPQHF.

As for this clone: At one of its ends the junction is not consistent with the germline gene, which may arise from a read error. This chain links TRBV7-9 with TRBJ2-1, with TRBD1 matching over 7 bases. CDR1 and CDR2 (germline): SEHNR, FQNEAQ (reference sequence). This CDR3 comprises 14 residues. This CDR3 is CSSRSTGAINEQFF. CDR3 DNA sequence: TGTTCCAGCAGATCTACAGGGGCCATCAATGAGCAGTTCTTC.

This clone has more than one count but fewer than ten. The chain recombines TRBV28 with TRBJ1-2; weak D call: TRBD1 (5 bases). Deletions cut 10 bases from V and 3 bases from J, with 12 bases between. The germline gives CDR1 MDHEN, CDR2 SYDVKM. This CDR3 comprises 12 residues. For the CDR3, the DNA is TGTGCCACCGTGGCAGGGTACTATGGCTACACCTTC. Translated, it gives CATVAGYYGYTF.

The chain carries TRBV11-2 and TRBJ1-1; D not certain. Germline values: CDR1 SGHAT, CDR2 FQNNGV. This CDR3 is 16 amino acids long. V shed 0 bases and J shed 6 bases, with 17 bases lying between them. In DNA form, the CDR3 reads TGTGCCAGCAGCTTAGACATGTGGGGAGGCAGCCCTGAAGCTTTCTTT. It codes for CASSLDMWGGSPEAFF.

CDR3 protein: CASSPTEDTQYF. The CDR3 DNA reads as TGTGCCAGCAGCCCTACTGAAGATACGCAGTATTTT. The chain carries TRBV27 and TRBJ2-3; D is unresolved. V gave up 6 bases and J gave up 5 bases, with 9 bases separating them. Germline assignment: CDR1 MNHEY and CDR2 SMNVEV (reference sequence). CDR3 size: 12 residues.

J is TRBJ1-1 and V is TRBV4-3; 8 nucleotides line up with TRBD1. V lost 4 bases to trimming and J lost 2 bases; unmatched junction nucleotides: 9. Germline V CDR1 and CDR2: LGHNA, YSLEER. This CDR3 region has 16 residues. This chain's CDR3 is CASSRDTGTGNTEAFF. CDR3 sequence (DNA): TGCGCCAGCAGCCGAGATACCGGGACAGGTAACACTGAAGCTTTCTTT.

Turning to this clone: The same CDR3 can be traced to other DNA sequences in this sample. V usage is TRBV7-2 and J usage is TRBJ2-7, with a weak D call TRBD2 (5 bases). From germline, CDR1 is SGHTA and CDR2 FQGNSA. The CDR3 is made up of 12 amino acids. Deletions cut 2 bases from V and 7 bases from J, with 9 bases between. The CDR3 DNA follows: TGTGCCAGCAGCTTATTAGCGTATGAGCAGTACTTC. Protein sequence: CASSLLAYEQYF.

Points on this clone: This sample includes further DNA sequences coding for the same CDR3. The chain recombines TRBV7-2 with TRBJ2-3; 8 bases align to TRBD2. The CDR3 runs to 14 residues. The germline CDR1 and CDR2 sequences are SGHTA and FQGNSA. V was pared by 5 bases and J by 3 bases, with 4 bases of the junction left unmatched. The CDR3 region is CASSPRGGTDTQYF. The CDR3 bases are TGTGCCAGCAGCCCCCGGGGGGGTACAGATACGCAGTATTTT.